This T cell receptor beta chain was sequenced during a study of cytomegalovirus exposure and HLA in healthy donors. The PCR made use of 60 Vbeta and 13 Jbeta primers. Produced via immunoSEQ multiplex PCR; TCRdb's table is partial and in-frame only. The sample yields about 72,000 clones, 70% to 80% seen once. The sample comprised PBMCs. The origin of this receptor is a man aged 40-55 years in good health and CMV-seronegative.

The CDR3 is CAWSLGQVNEKLFF. The CDR3 DNA follows: TGTGCCTGGAGCTTGGGGCAGGTTAATGAAAAACTGTTTTTT. The V gene is TRBV30, the J gene TRBJ1-4; possibly TRBD1 for D (5 bases). V was clipped by 3 bases and J by 4 bases, with 12 bases between them. The length of the CDR3 is 14 residues. Germline CDR1 reads GTSNPN; CDR2 reads SVGIG (reference sequence).